The 32 T cell receptor beta chains presented below share a single source sample, sequenced in a study of blood T cell repertoires in COVID-19 (dated by TCRdb to about 2020). The library was produced with the immunoSEQ multiplex PCR assay. In its TCRdb copy, this immuneACCESS table keeps in-frame sequences only and misses some clones. Where compared with another copy, unresolved V genes explain less than half of these, and the others have no known cause. Present in this sample are about 42,000 clones, 85% of which were seen just once. The ten largest clonotypes hold roughly 5.2% of the sample. The sequencing input was peripheral blood. The receptors here all came from a middle-aged man with active COVID-19.

V and J are TRBV3-1 (or the pseudogene TRBV3-2) and TRBJ2-7; D is ambiguous. The CDR3 runs 14 residues. The V gene lost 4 bases and the J gene lost 3 bases, with 13 bases spanning the gap. CDR1 is LGHDT and CDR2 is YNNKEL in the germline V gene (reference sequence). CDR3 coding DNA: TGTGCCAGCAGCCCCCTCTTTATAAACTACGAGCAGTACTTC. It codes for CASSPLFINYEQYF.

The chain carries TRBV19 and TRBJ2-5, with D maybe TRBD1 (6 bases). V lost 5 bases and J lost 5, with 12 bases in between. Germline V gene sequence: CDR1 LNHDA, CDR2 SQIVND (reference sequence). The CDR3 loop spans 13 amino acids. CDR3 loop: CASSSTGYETQYF. CDR3 sequence (DNA): TGTGCCAGTAGTTCCACAGGGTACGAGACCCAGTACTTC.

This clone was detected only a few times. This rearrangement joins TRBV29-1 to TRBJ1-2; D is undetermined. This CDR3 is built from 17 residues. V was pared by 2 bases and J by 1 base, with 20 bases between. Germline V gene data show CDR1 as SQVTM and CDR2 as ANQGSEA. As DNA, the CDR3 is TGCAGCGTTGAATCTCGTTTGTCAGGAAGATTTAACTATGGCTACACCTTC. Its translation is CSVESRLSGRFNYGYTF.

The table lists this clone with a few counts. This chain's CDR3 is CASSLGLPGPGTQYF. CDR3 DNA sequence: TGCGCCAGCAGCCTAGGACTACCAGGGCCAGGGACCCAGTACTTC. The rearrangement joins TRBV4-1 to TRBJ2-5; D possibly corresponds to TRBD2 (6 bases). Germline V CDR1 and CDR2: MGHRA, YSYEKL. This CDR3 comprises 15 residues. V lost 4 bases to trimming and J lost 7 bases, with 19 bases between them.

The chain recombines TRBV9 with TRBJ2-3; 7 bases align to TRBD2. Germline CDR1 is SGDLS and CDR2 is YYNGEE. The junction had 5 bases not matched to a gene; V was cut back by 0 bases and J by 1 base. CDR3 length equals 16 residues. The CDR3 DNA reads as TGTGCCAGCAGCGTAGCTGGCGGGGGAGGCACAGATACGCAGTATTTT. Translation gives CASSVAGGGGTDTQYF.

This clone came up once. The J gene is TRBJ2-2, the V gene TRBV6-5; D perhaps matches TRBD1 (6 bases). The V end lost 5 bases, the J end lost 3 bases, and 10 bases lay between the germline ends. The germline V gene encodes CDR1 MNHEY and CDR2 SVGAGI. The CDR3 is 14 residues long. The DNA for the CDR3 is TGTGCCAGCAGTACAGGGTGGGACACCGGGGAGCTGTTTTTT. This encodes CASSTGWDTGELFF.

The rearrangement links TRBV5-1 to TRBJ2-2; 12 bases fit TRBD1. Germline loops: CDR1 SGHRS, CDR2 YFSETQ. The CDR3 covers 16 residues. V shed 4 bases and J 6 bases; nucleotides not matched to a gene: 7. The CDR3 DNA sequence: TGCGCCAGCAGCGGACAGGGACAGGGGGCCCCCGGGGAGCTGTTTTTT. Translation: CASSGQGQGAPGELFF.

This clone showed up just once. The gene calls are TRBV9 and TRBJ2-1; TRBD2 matches at 7 bases. The CDR3 length is 15 residues. V lost 0 bases, J lost 0 bases, and 0 bases stayed unmatched. Germline V gene data show CDR1 as SGDLS and CDR2 as YYNGEE. The CDR3 DNA sequence: TGTGCCAGCAGCGTAGGGGGGGGCTCCTACAATGAGCAGTTCTTC. Translation gives CASSVGGGSYNEQFF.

This sequence joins TRBV11-2 and TRBJ1-1, with unresolved D. Trimming stripped 1 base from V and 1 base from J, with 10 bases between. Germline assignment: CDR1 SGHAT and CDR2 FQNNGV. The CDR3 length is 15 residues. In DNA, the CDR3 is TGTGCCAGCAGCTTAGTTTCCAGTCGGAACACTGAAGCTTTCTTT. It specifies CASSLVSSRNTEAFF.

This clone was seen once. V usage is TRBV5-6 and J usage is TRBJ2-2; 8 positions agree with TRBD2. Trimming removed 1 base from V and 0 bases from J; junction bases left unmatched: 2. The CDR3 spans 16 residues. Germline V gene lookup returns CDR1 SGHDT and CDR2 YYEEEE. The CDR3 bases are TGTGCCAGCAGCTTGTCAGCGGGAGCGAACACCGGGGAGCTGTTTTTT. This sequence encodes CASSLSAGANTGELFF.

The chain is built from TRBV5-4 and TRBJ1-1; a weak D match, TRBD1 (6 bases). The V gene lost 0 bases and the J gene lost 0 bases, with 15 bases spanning the gap. CDR3 size: 17 residues. CDR1 and CDR2 from the germline V gene are SGHNT and YYREEE (reference sequence). The CDR3 nucleotides read TGTGCCAGCAGCTTGGGTCCGCAGGGGTACATGAACACTGAAGCTTTCTTT. It translates to CASSLGPQGYMNTEAFF.

This chain links TRBV4-2 with TRBJ1-1; weak D call: TRBD1 (6 bases). CDR1 and CDR2 (germline): LGHNA, YNFKEQ. Between the trimmed V and J ends, which lost 0 bases and 10 bases, there was a span of 15 bases. CDR3 size: 14 residues. The CDR3 sequence is CASSQESGGGRAFF. CDR3 coding DNA: TGTGCCAGCAGCCAAGAAAGCGGGGGCGGGAGAGCTTTCTTT.

The rearrangement joins TRBV5-1 to TRBJ2-5; TRBD2 matches 11 bases. CDR1 and CDR2 from the germline V gene are SGHRS and YFSETQ. The J segment lost 5 bases and the V segment lost 2 bases, leaving 5 bases of the junction unmatched. This CDR3 has 15 residues. The CDR3 loop is CASSFTSGSRETQYF. The CDR3 DNA is TGCGCCAGCAGCTTCACTAGCGGGAGTAGGGAGACCCAGTACTTC.

This clone has a handful of counts. The chain is built from TRBV15 and TRBJ2-7; 10 bases fit TRBD2. This CDR3 is built from 19 residues. Unmatched junction bases numbered 11, after V lost 0 bases and J lost 0 bases. Germline assignment: CDR1 LNHNV and CDR2 YYDKDF (reference sequence). The CDR3: CATSRDRPSGGPSSYEQYF. CDR3 DNA sequence: TGTGCCACCAGCAGAGATCGTCCTAGCGGGGGCCCGAGCTCCTACGAGCAGTACTTC.

This clone is termed medium-sized. The CDR3 DNA sequence: TGTGCCAGCAGTTTGGGCAGCCGATCTGGGGAGACCCAGTACTTC. As protein: CASSLGSRSGETQYF. V is TRBV27 and J is TRBJ2-5; D ambiguous. This CDR3 has 15 amino acids. V lost 3 bases and J 5 bases, leaving 16 bases between the germline ends. Germline CDR1 MNHEY, CDR2 SMNVEV (reference sequence).

The chain links TRBV7-3 to TRBJ2-5; TRBD2 agrees at 7 bases. Germline-derived CDR1 and CDR2 are SGHTA and FQGTGA. This CDR3 is 15 amino acids long. V dropped 5 bases and J dropped 5; count of bases not matched to a gene: 11. The CDR3 here is CASSPMGGNGETQYF. The CDR3 DNA is TGTGCCAGCAGCCCCATGGGGGGGAACGGGGAGACCCAGTACTTC.

This rearrangement joins TRBV3-1 (or the pseudogene TRBV3-2) to TRBJ2-2; the D gene is possibly TRBD1 (6 bases). The CDR3 is 15 residues long. V lost 0 bases, J lost 7 bases, and 12 bases lay in between. In germline, CDR1 is LGHDT, CDR2 YNNKEL (reference sequence). This chain's CDR3 is CASSQDNRARGELFF. CDR3 nucleotide sequence: TGTGCCAGCAGCCAAGACAACAGGGCGCGCGGGGAGCTGTTTTTT.

The gene calls are TRBV12-5 and TRBJ1-1; D ambiguous. From germline, CDR1 is LGHNT and CDR2 FRNRAP. V was shortened by 2 bases and J by 2 bases, with 6 bases between the two germline ends. CDR3 length: 13 residues. The CDR3 protein is CASGLSGNTEAFF. For the CDR3, the DNA is TGTGCTAGTGGTTTGTCAGGAAACACTGAAGCTTTCTTT.

The CDR3 sequence: CASSLGQGLREQYF. Written as DNA, the CDR3 is TGTGCCAGCAGCTTGGGGCAGGGCTTGAGGGAGCAGTACTTC. The chain uses TRBV5-5 and TRBJ2-7, with a possible D match to TRBD1 (5 bases). Germline V gene data show CDR1 as SGHKS and CDR2 as YYEKEE (reference sequence). This CDR3 has 14 amino acids. V shed 0 bases and J shed 7 bases, with 14 bases lying between them.

The V and J genes are TRBV7-2 and TRBJ1-1, with no clear D. Trimming pared 1 base from V and 5 bases from J, leaving 5 bases between. CDR1 SGHTA and CDR2 FQGNSA come from the germline V gene. The CDR3 extends over 12 amino acids. CDR3 nucleotide sequence: TGTGCCAGCAGCTTAGTGTTAACTGAAGCTTTCTTT. This encodes CASSLVLTEAFF.

The V gene is TRBV11-2, the J gene TRBJ1-5, with a weak D call TRBD1 (5 bases). Between the trimmed V and J ends, which lost 0 bases and 3 bases, there was a span of 12 bases. Germline assignment: CDR1 SGHAT and CDR2 FQNNGV. The CDR3 loop spans 16 amino acids. DNA of the CDR3: TGTGCCAGCAGCTTAGATGGGCGGGACTCCAATCAGCCCCAGCATTTT. Translated: CASSLDGRDSNQPQHF.

The chain uses TRBV10-3 and TRBJ1-4, with 9 bases matching TRBD1. The CDR3 sequence is 15 residues long. V lost 6 bases, J lost 3 bases, and 5 bases stayed unmatched. The germline CDR1 and CDR2 sequences are ENHRY and SYGVKD. The CDR3 bases are TGTGCCATCAGGCCGGGACAGGGCTCTAATGAAAAACTGTTTTTT. Amino acid sequence: CAIRPGQGSNEKLFF.

V gene TRBV7-2 combines with J gene TRBJ1-1, with D possibly being TRBD1 (5 bases). Germline CDR1 and CDR2: SGHTA and FQGNSA. The V end was cut by 4 bases, the J end by 5 bases, with 11 bases between. This CDR3 region has 13 residues. DNA of the CDR3: TGTGCCAGCAGCTCGGGGGTTTCGACTGAAGCTTTCTTT. Protein: CASSSGVSTEAFF. Full variable domain (rest looked up from reference TRBV7-2 and TRBJ1-1): GAGVSQSPSNKVTEKGKDVELRCDPISGHTALYWYRQSLGQGLEFLIYFQGNSAPDKSGLPSDRFSAERTGGSVSTLTIQRTQQEDSAVYLCASSSGVSTEAFFGQGTRLTVV.

The rearrangement joins TRBV20-1 to TRBJ2-1; TRBD2 matches at 11 bases. In germline, CDR1 is DFQATT, CDR2 SNEGSKA (reference sequence). The CDR3 sequence is 13 residues long. Trimming at V came to 3 bases and at J to 12 bases, leaving 7 bases not matched to a gene. The DNA for the CDR3 is TGCAGTGCTAGTAGCGGGGGGGCGGGTTGGCAGTTCTTC. It yields the protein CSASSGGAGWQFF.

V usage is TRBV28 and J usage is TRBJ2-3, with no clear D. This CDR3 has 16 residues. Germline V gene lookup returns CDR1 MDHEN and CDR2 SYDVKM. The V end was cut by 2 bases, the J end by 1 base, with 13 bases between. The CDR3 DNA follows: TGTGCCAGCAGTTTACCCAGTGAGGTGGGCACAGATACGCAGTATTTT. This gives the protein CASSLPSEVGTDTQYF.

V usage is TRBV6-5 and J usage is TRBJ2-5; 9 bases match TRBD2. CDR1 MNHEY and CDR2 SVGAGI come from the germline V gene. The CDR3 is 15 amino acids. Trimming removed 8 bases from V and 5 bases from J; junction bases left unmatched: 12. The CDR3: CASRGSGGPRETQYF. CDR3 in DNA: TGTGCCAGCCGCGGTAGCGGGGGACCGCGTGAGACCCAGTACTTC.

V usage is TRBV19 and J usage is TRBJ1-5, with D maybe TRBD1 (6 bases). The length of the CDR3 is 16 residues. Trimming left V 3 bases short and J 4 bases short, with 16 bases between. The germline V gene has CDR1 LNHDA and CDR2 SQIVND (reference sequence). The CDR3 spells CASSIGKGVGNQPQHF. DNA for the CDR3: TGTGCCAGTAGTATCGGGAAGGGGGTAGGGAATCAGCCCCAGCATTTT.

The sample holds a few counts of this clone. CDR3 loop: CASSLVSGYEQYF. In DNA, the CDR3 is TGTGCCAGCAGCTTAGTATCCGGCTACGAGCAGTACTTC. The chain couples TRBV7-9 to TRBJ2-7; the D is unclear. The CDR3 extends over 13 amino acids. Germline V CDR1 and CDR2: SEHNR, FQNEAQ (reference sequence). With 1 base removed from V and 3 bases from J, the gap between germline ends came to 7 bases.

This rearrangement joins TRBV5-6 to TRBJ2-1, with D perhaps matching TRBD1 (6 bases). The CDR3 is made up of 15 amino acids. The germline V and J ends were trimmed by 3 bases and 4 bases, with 14 bases remaining between them. Germline loops: CDR1 SGHDT, CDR2 YYEEEE. CDR3 protein: CASSWDTRGYNEQFF. In nucleotides, the CDR3 is TGTGCCAGCAGCTGGGACACGAGGGGTTACAATGAGCAGTTCTTC.

This clone was found a few times. This chain links TRBV19 with TRBJ2-7, with D unclear. Trimming shortened V by 0 bases and J by 2 bases, and 17 bases separated the two germline ends. The CDR3 is 17 residues long. Germline V gene data show CDR1 as LNHDA and CDR2 as SQIVND (reference sequence). As DNA, the CDR3 is TGTGCCAGTAGTATAGACGGAGACCCGACGACCACCTACGAGCAGTACTTC. It yields the protein CASSIDGDPTTTYEQYF.

The chain recombines TRBV11-2 with TRBJ2-7; TRBD1 matches 7 bases. The CDR3 totals 17 residues. Germline V lookup: CDR1 SGHAT, CDR2 FQNNGV. V lost 4 bases and J lost 0; bases outside the gene matches: 12. The DNA of the CDR3 is TGTGCCAGCAGCTCCAGAGGGACAGCCACGAACTCCTACGAGCAGTACTTC. Translated: CASSSRGTATNSYEQYF.

Only one count was recorded for this clone. The chain uses TRBV27 and TRBJ2-3; D is perhaps TRBD2 (6 bases). There are 16 residues in the CDR3. The germline V and J ends were trimmed by 5 bases and 5 bases, with 20 bases remaining between them. The V gene's germline CDR1 is MNHEY and CDR2 SMNVEV (reference sequence). Written as DNA, the CDR3 is TGTGCCAGCAGTCGAACTCCTCCGGGAGCAGGAGATACGCAGTATTTT. It codes for CASSRTPPGAGDTQYF.